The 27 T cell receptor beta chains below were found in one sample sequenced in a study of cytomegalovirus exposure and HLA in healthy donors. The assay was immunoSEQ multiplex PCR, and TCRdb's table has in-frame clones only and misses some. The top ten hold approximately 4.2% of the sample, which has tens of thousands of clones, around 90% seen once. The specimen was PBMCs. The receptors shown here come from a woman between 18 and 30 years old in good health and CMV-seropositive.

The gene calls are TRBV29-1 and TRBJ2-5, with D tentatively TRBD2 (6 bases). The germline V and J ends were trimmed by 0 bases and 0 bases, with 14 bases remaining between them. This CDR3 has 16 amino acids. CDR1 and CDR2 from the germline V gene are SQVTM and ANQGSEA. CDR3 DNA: TGCAGCGTTGAAGACCCGCAAGGAGGGTACCAAGAGACCCAGTACTTC. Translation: CSVEDPQGGYQETQYF.

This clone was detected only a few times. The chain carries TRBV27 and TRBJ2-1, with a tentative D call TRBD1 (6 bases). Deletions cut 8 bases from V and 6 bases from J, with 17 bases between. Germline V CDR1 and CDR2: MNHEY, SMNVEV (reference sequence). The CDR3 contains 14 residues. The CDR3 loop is CASPRAGVSNEQFF. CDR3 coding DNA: TGTGCCAGCCCGCGGGCAGGGGTAAGCAATGAGCAGTTCTTC.

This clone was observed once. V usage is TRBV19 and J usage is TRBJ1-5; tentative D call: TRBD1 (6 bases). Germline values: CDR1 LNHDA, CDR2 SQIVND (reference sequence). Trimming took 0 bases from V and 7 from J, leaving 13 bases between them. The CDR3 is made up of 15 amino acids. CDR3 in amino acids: CASSIDSGAGQPQHF. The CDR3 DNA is TGTGCCAGTAGTATAGATTCAGGGGCAGGACAGCCCCAGCATTTT.

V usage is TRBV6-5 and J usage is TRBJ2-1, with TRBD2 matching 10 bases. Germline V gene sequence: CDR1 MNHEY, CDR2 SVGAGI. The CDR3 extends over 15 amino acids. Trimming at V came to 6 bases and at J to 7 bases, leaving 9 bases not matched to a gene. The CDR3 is CASRSLKGLANEQFF. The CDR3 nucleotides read TGTGCCAGCAGATCTCTAAAGGGACTAGCGAATGAGCAGTTCTTC.

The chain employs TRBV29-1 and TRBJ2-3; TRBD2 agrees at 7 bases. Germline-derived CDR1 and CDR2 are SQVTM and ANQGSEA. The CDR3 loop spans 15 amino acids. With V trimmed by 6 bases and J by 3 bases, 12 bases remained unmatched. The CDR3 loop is CSVQESGARTDTQYF. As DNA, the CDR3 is TGCAGCGTACAAGAGAGCGGGGCGCGGACAGATACGCAGTATTTT.

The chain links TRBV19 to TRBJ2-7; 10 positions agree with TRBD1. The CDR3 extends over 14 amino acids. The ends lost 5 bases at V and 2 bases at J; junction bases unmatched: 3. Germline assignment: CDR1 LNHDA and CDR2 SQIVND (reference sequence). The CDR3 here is CASSWTGGTYEQYF. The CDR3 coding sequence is TGTGCCAGTAGTTGGACAGGGGGAACCTACGAGCAGTACTTC. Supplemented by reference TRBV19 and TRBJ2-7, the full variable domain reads DGGITQSPKYLFRKEGQNVTLSCEQNLNHDAMYWYRQDPGQGLRLIYYSQIVNDFQKGDIAEGYSVSREKKESFPLTVTSAQKNPTAFYLCASSWTGGTYEQYFGPGTRLTVT.

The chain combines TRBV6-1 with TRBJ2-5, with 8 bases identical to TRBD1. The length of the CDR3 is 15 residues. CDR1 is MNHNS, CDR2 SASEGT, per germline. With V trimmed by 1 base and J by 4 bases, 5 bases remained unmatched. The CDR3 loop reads CASSEGAGGAETQYF. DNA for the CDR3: TGTGCCAGCAGTGAAGGGGCAGGGGGCGCAGAGACCCAGTACTTC.

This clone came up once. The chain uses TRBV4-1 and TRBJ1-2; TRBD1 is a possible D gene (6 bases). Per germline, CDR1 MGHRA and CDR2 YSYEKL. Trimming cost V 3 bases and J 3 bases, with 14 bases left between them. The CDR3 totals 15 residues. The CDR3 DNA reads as TGCGCCAGCAGCCAGGGCCGGGGGGGCTACTATGGCTACACCTTC. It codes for CASSQGRGGYYGYTF.

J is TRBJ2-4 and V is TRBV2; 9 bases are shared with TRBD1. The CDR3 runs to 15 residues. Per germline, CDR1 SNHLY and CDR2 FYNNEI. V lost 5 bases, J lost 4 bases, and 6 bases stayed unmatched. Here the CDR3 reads CASSFTGGTKNIQYF. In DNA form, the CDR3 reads TGTGCCAGCAGTTTTACAGGGGGCACAAAAAACATTCAGTACTTC.

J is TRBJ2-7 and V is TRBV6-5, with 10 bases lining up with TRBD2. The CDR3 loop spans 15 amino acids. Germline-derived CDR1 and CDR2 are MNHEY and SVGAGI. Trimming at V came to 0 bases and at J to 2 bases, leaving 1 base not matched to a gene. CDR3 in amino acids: CASSYSSGGAYEQYF. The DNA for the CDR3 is TGTGCCAGCAGTTACTCAAGCGGGGGGGCCTACGAGCAGTACTTC.

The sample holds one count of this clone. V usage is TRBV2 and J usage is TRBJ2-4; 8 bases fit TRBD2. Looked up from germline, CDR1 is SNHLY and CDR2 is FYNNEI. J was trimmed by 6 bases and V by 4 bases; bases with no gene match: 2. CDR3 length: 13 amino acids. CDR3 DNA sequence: TGTGCCAGCAGTGTGGGGACTAGAAACATTCAGTACTTC. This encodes CASSVGTRNIQYF. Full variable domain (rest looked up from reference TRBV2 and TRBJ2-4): EPEVTQTPSHQVTQMGQEVILRCVPISNHLYFYWYRQILGQKVEFLVSFYNNEISEKSEIFDDQFSVERPDGSNFTLKIRSTKLEDSAMYFCASSVGTRNIQYFGAGTRLSVL.

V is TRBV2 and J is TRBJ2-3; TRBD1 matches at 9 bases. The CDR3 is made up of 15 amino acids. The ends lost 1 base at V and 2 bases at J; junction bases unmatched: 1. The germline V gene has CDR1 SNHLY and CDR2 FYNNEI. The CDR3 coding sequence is TGTGCCAGCAGTGAAGACAGGGGGCCCACAGATACGCAGTATTTT. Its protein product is CASSEDRGPTDTQYF.

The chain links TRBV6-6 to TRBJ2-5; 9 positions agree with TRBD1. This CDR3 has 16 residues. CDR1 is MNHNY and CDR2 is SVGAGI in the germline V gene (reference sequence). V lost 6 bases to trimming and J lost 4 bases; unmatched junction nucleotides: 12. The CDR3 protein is CASREGYRGPGETQYF. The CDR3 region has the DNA TGTGCCAGCAGAGAGGGATACAGGGGGCCCGGAGAGACCCAGTACTTC.

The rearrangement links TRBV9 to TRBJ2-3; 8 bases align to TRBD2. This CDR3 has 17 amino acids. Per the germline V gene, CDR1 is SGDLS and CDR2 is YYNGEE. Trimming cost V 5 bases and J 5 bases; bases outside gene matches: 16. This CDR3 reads CASSPPAAGGAGDTQYF. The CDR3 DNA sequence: TGTGCCAGCAGTCCCCCGGCTGCGGGGGGCGCAGGAGATACGCAGTATTTT.

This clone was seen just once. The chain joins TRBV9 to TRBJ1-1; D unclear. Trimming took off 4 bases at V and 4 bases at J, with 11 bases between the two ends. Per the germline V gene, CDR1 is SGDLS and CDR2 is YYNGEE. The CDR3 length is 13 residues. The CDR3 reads CASSPRPGTEAFF. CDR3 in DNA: TGTGCCAGCAGCCCCCGACCGGGCACTGAAGCTTTCTTT.

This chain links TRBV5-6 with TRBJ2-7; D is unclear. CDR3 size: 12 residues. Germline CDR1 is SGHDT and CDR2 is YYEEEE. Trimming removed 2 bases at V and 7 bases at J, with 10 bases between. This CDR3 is CASSFSSGEQYF. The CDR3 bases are TGTGCCAGCAGCTTTTCATCGGGTGAGCAGTACTTC.

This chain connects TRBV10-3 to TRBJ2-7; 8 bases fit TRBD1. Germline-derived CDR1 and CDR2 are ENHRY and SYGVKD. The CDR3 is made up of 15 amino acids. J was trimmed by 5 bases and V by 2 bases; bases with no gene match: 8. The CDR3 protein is CAISEPQGALDEQYF. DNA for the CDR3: TGTGCCATCAGTGAGCCCCAGGGGGCGCTGGACGAGCAGTACTTC.

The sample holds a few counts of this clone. CDR3 in DNA: TGTGCCAGCAGCCAAGATCCGACAGGGGCGGCTGAAGCTTTCTTT. Its translation is CASSQDPTGAAEAFF. This chain joins TRBV4-2 and TRBJ1-1; 8 nucleotides agree with TRBD1. Trimming cost V 0 bases and J 6 bases; bases outside gene matches: 6. CDR3 size: 15 residues. CDR1 is LGHNA and CDR2 is YNFKEQ in the germline V gene.

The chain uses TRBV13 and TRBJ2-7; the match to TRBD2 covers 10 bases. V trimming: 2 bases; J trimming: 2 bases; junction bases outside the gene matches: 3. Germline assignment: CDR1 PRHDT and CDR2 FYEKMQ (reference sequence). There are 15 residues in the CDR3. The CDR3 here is CASSLWTSGTYEQYF. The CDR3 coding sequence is TGTGCCAGCAGCTTATGGACTAGCGGCACCTACGAGCAGTACTTC.

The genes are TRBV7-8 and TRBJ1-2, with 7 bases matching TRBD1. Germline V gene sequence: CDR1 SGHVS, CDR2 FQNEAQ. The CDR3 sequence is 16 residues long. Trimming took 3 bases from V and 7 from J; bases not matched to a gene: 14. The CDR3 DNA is TGTGCCAGCAGCTTTGCACCGGGACAGCTTACCATTGGCTACACCTTC. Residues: CASSFAPGQLTIGYTF.

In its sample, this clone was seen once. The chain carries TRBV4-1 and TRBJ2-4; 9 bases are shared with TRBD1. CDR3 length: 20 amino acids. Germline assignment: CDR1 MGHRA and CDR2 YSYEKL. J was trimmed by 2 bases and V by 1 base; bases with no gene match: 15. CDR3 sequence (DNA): TGCGCCAGCAGCCAAGGTTGGAGTATGGGACAGGGTTGGCCCAAAAACATTCAGTACTTC. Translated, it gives CASSQGWSMGQGWPKNIQYF.

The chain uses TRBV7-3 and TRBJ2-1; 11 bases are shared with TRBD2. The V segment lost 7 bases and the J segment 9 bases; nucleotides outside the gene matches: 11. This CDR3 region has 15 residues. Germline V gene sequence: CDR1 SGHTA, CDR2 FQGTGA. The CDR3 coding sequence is TGTGCCAGCACCGGAACTAGCGGGAGAGCGGGTGAGCAGTTCTTC. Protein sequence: CASTGTSGRAGEQFF.

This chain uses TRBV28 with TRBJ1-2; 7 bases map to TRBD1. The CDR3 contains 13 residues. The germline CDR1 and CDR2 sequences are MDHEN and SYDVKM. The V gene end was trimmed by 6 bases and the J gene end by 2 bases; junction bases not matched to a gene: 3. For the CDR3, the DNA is TGTGCCAGCAGAAGACAGGGCAACTATGGCTACACCTTC. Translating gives CASRRQGNYGYTF.

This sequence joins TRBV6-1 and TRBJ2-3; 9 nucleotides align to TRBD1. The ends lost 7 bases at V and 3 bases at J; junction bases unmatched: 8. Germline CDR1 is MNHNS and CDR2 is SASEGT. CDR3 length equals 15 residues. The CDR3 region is CASNLRDRETDTQYF. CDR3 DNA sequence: TGTGCCAGCAACCTCCGGGACAGGGAAACAGATACGCAGTATTTT.

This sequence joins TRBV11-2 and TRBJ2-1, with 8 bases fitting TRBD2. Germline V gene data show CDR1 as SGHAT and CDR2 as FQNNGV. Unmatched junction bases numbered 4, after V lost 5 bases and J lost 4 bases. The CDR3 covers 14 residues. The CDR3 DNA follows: TGTGCCAGCAGCGTAGCGGGATTATACAATGAGCAGTTCTTC. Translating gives CASSVAGLYNEQFF. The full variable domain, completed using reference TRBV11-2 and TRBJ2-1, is EAGVAQSPRYKIIEKRQSVAFWCNPISGHATLYWYQQILGQGPKLLIQFQNNGVVDDSQLPKDRFSAERLKGVDSTLKIQPAKLEDSAVYLCASSVAGLYNEQFFGPGTRLTVL.

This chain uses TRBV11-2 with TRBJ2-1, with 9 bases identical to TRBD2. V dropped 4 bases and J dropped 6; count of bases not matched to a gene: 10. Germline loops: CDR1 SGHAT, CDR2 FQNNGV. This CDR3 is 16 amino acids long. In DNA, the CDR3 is TGTGCCAGCAGCTCCGTCCGCGGGAGGGAAATCAATGAGCAGTTCTTC. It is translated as CASSSVRGREINEQFF.

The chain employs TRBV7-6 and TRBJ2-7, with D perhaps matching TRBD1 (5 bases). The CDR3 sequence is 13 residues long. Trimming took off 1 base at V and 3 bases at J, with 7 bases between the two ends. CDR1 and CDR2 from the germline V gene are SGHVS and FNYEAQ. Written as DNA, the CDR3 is TGTGCCAGCAGCTTAGGACAGTACTACGAGCAGTACTTC. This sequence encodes CASSLGQYYEQYF.